The 5 T cell receptor beta chains in this list originate from one sample, sequenced in a study of T-cell memory formation after mild COVID-19. MiXCR, run by TCRdb on the 5' RACE reads, gives a single entry per CDR3 protein. The data show 300,000 to 350,000 distinct CDR3 sequences, about 13% seen once. Sequencing was carried out using PBMCs or a T cell subset sorted from them (not recorded which). Source of these receptors: a young man who had mild COVID-19 (a few samples of this study predate the infection). Cell type and time point are not known.

The V call is TRBV15, the J call TRBJ1-4; 7 nucleotides align to TRBD1. CDR1 is LNHNV and CDR2 is YYDKDF in the germline V gene (reference sequence). The CDR3 spans 16 residues. The trim removed 3 bases at V and 5 bases at J, leaving 9 bases unmatched. CDR3 coding DNA: TGTGCCACCAGCAGCTCTACGGGACAGATAAATGAAAAACTGTTTTTT. Translating it yields CATSSSTGQINEKLFF.

The chain links TRBV20-1 to TRBJ1-6, with a tentative D call TRBD1 (5 bases). The CDR3 consists of 16 residues. V lost 1 base and J lost 5, with 15 bases in between. Germline V lookup: CDR1 DFQATT, CDR2 SNEGSKA (reference sequence). The chain's CDR3 is CSARGTRDFNNSPLHF. For the CDR3, the DNA is TGCAGTGCTAGAGGGACACGGGACTTTAATAATTCACCCCTCCACTTT.

The chain combines TRBV4-1 with TRBJ1-5, with D possibly being TRBD1 (5 bases). The length of the CDR3 is 16 residues. V dropped 2 bases and J dropped 6 bases, with 17 bases sitting between them. CDR1 and CDR2 from the germline V gene are MGHRA and YSYEKL. This CDR3 is CASSQTGAGRIQPQHF. In DNA, the CDR3 is TGCGCCAGCAGCCAAACCGGGGCAGGGAGGATTCAGCCCCAGCATTTT.

There are a few counts of this clonotype. The chain uses TRBV9 and TRBJ1-6; D uncertain. The CDR3 spans 12 residues. Germline V gives CDR1 SGDLS, CDR2 YYNGEE. V gave up 0 bases and J gave up 9 bases, with 4 bases separating them. CDR3 in DNA: TGTGCCAGCAGCGTAGTTGGTTCACCCCTCCACTTT. Translated, it gives CASSVVGSPLHF.

This clonotype was seen a few times. CDR3 amino acids: CASSLLAGYDYGYTF. The CDR3 DNA is TGTGCCAGCAGCTTACTAGCGGGTTATGACTATGGCTACACCTTC. This chain joins TRBV7-8 and TRBJ1-2; no clear D gene. This CDR3 has 15 residues. V was shortened by 2 bases and J by 3 bases, with 13 bases between the two germline ends. Per germline, CDR1 SGHVS and CDR2 FQNEAQ.